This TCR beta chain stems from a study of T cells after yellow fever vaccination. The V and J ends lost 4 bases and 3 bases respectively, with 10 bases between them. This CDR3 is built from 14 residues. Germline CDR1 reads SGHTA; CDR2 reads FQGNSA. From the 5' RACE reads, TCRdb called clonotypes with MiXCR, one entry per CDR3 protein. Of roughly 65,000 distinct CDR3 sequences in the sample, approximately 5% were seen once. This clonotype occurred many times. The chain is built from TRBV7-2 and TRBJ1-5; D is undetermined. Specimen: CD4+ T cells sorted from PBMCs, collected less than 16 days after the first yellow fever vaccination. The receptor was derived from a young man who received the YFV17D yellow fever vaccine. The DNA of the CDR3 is TGTGCCAGCAGCTCCCGTAGCGTCAATCAGCCCCAGCATTTT. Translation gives CASSSRSVNQPQHF. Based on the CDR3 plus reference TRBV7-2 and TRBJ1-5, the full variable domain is GAGVSQSPSNKVTEKGKDVELRCDPISGHTALYWYRQSLGQGLEFLIYFQGNSAPDKSGLPSDRFSAERTGGSVSTLTIQRTQQEDSAVYLCASSSRSVNQPQHFGDGTRLSIL.